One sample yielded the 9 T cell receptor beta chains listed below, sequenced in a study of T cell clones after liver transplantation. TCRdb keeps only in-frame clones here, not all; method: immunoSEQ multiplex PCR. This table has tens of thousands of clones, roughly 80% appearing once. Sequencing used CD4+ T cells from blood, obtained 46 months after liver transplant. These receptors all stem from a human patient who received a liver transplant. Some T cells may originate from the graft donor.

CDR3 residues: CASSLAGGRPDTQYF. The CDR3, as DNA: TGCGCCAGCAGCCTAGCGGGAGGGCGCCCAGATACGCAGTATTTT. This chain joins TRBV5-1 and TRBJ2-3, with TRBD2 matching 12 bases. The V gene end was trimmed by 4 bases and the J gene end by 4 bases; junction bases not matched to a gene: 4. Germline CDR1 and CDR2: SGHRS and YFSETQ. The CDR3 has 15 amino acids.

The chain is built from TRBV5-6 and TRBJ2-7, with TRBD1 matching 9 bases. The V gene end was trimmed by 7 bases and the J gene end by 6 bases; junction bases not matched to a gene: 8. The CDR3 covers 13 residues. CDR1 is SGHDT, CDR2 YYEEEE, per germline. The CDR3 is CASRPGQGIEQYF. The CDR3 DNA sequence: TGTGCCAGCCGCCCGGGACAGGGAATCGAGCAGTACTTC.

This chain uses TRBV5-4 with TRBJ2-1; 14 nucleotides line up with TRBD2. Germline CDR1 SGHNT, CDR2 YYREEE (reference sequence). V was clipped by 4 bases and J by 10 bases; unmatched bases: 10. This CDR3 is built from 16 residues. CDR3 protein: CASSPTSGREKPEQFF. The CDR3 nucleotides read TGTGCCAGCAGCCCGACTAGCGGGAGGGAAAAACCCGAGCAGTTCTTC.

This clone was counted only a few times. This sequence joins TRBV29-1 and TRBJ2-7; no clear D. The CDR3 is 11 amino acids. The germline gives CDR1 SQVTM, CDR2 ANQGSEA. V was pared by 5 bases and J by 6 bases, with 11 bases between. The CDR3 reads CSVSYRGEQYF. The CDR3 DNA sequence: TGCAGCGTTTCCTACCGCGGCGAGCAGTACTTC.

In DNA form, the CDR3 reads TGTGCCAGCAGCTACGGACAGGGAAACACCATATATTTT. Translated: CASSYGQGNTIYF. V and J are TRBV5-4 and TRBJ1-3, with a tentative D call TRBD1 (6 bases). Trimming shortened V by 3 bases and J by 4 bases, and 8 bases separated the two germline ends. CDR1 SGHNT and CDR2 YYREEE come from the germline V gene (reference sequence). The CDR3 sequence is 13 residues long.

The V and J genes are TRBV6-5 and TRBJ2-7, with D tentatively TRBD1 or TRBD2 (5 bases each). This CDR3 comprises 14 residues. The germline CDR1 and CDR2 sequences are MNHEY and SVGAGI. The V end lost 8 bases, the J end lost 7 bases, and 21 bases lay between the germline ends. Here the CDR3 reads CASGDVGRRGEQYF. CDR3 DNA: TGTGCCAGCGGGGATGTGGGGCGGAGAGGGGAGCAGTACTTC.

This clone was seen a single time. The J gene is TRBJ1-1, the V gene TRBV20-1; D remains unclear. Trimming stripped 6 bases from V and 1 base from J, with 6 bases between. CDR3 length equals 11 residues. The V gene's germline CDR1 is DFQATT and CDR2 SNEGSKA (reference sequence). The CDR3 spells CSARKNTEAFF. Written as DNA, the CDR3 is TGCAGTGCGAGGAAGAACACTGAAGCTTTCTTT.

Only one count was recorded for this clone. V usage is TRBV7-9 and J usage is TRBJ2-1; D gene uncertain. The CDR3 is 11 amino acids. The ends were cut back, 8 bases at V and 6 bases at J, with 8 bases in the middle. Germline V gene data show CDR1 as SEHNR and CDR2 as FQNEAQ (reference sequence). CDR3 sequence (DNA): TGTGCCAGCTTCCCCCTCAATGAGCAGTTCTTC. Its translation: CASFPLNEQFF.

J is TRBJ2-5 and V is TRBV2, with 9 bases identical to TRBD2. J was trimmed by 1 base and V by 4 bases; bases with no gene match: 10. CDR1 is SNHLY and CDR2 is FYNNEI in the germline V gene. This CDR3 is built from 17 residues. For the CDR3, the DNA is TGTGCCAGCAGTGGGATGGGGCTAGCGGGATTCCAAGAGACCCAGTACTTC. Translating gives CASSGMGLAGFQETQYF.